This T cell receptor beta chain was recovered during a study of cytomegalovirus exposure and HLA in healthy donors. This clone has only a few counts. The target antigen is unknown. This CDR3 has 15 residues. The germline V and J ends were trimmed by 4 bases and 4 bases, with 13 bases remaining between them. CDR1 is SNHLY and CDR2 is FYNNEI in the germline V gene. Overall study findings and caveats: In vitro data verified a few CMV-associated chains as specific for CMV antigens. Later work found most CMV-associated TCR beta chains apparently HLA-restricted. There were some V segments, including TRBV6-2 and TRBV6-3, excluded as indistinguishable. Available immune exposure information was restricted to CMV serostatus only.

PCR involved 60 Vbeta and 13 Jbeta primers. Using immunoSEQ multiplex PCR, the repertoire was profiled, and TCRdb retains in-frame clones only, with some absent. The profile shows about 140,000 clones, approximately 80% of them singletons. The receptor's source is a man aged 18 to 35 in good health and CMV-seronegative. The sample was PBMCs. The V and J genes are TRBV2 and TRBJ2-2; possible D gene TRBD1, 5 bases. The CDR3 sequence: CASSVSQAITGELFF. The CDR3 DNA sequence: TGTGCCAGCAGTGTATCACAGGCGATCACCGGGGAGCTGTTTTTT.